A single sample is the source of the 22 T cell receptor beta chains below, sequenced in a study of blood T cell repertoires in COVID-19. The assay was immunoSEQ multiplex PCR, and TCRdb's table has in-frame clones only and misses some. The sample carries about half a million clones, less than 90% recorded once. The sequenced material came from PBMCs or T cells enriched from blood (not recorded which). The receptor source for this set is a woman aged 55 to 70 who had recovered from COVID-19.

This clone was counted once. Other DNA sequences in the same sample also yield this CDR3. V usage is TRBV7-9 and J usage is TRBJ1-3; weak D call: TRBD1 (6 bases). The germline V and J ends were trimmed by 1 base and 2 bases, with 6 bases remaining between them. CDR1 and CDR2 from the germline V gene are SEHNR and FQNEAQ (reference sequence). The CDR3 runs 14 residues. CDR3 in DNA: TGTGCCAGCAGCTTAGGGGGGCCTGGAAACACCATATATTTT. Translated, it gives CASSLGGPGNTIYF.

The chain employs TRBV3-1 (or the pseudogene TRBV3-2) and TRBJ2-5, with TRBD2 as a possible D gene (7 bases). The CDR3 runs to 14 residues. Germline values: CDR1 LGHDT, CDR2 YNNKEL (reference sequence). The germline V and J ends were trimmed by 3 bases and 4 bases, with 12 bases remaining between them. DNA of the CDR3: TGTGCCAGCAGCCAGGGGGGGCGGTCAGAGACCCAGTACTTC. This encodes CASSQGGRSETQYF.

The chain carries TRBV10-2 and TRBJ2-7, with 7 bases identical to TRBD2. The CDR3 sequence is 13 residues long. CDR1 is WSHSY and CDR2 is SAAADI in the germline V gene. J gave up 7 bases and V 10 bases, and 13 bases lay outside the gene matches. CDR3 DNA sequence: TGCGCCACGGGGCCCAACCGCGGGGGAGAGCAGTACGTC. Encoded protein: CATGPNRGGEQYV.

This clone showed up just once. The chain uses TRBV9 and TRBJ1-1, with D possibly being TRBD1 (6 bases). V gave up 1 base and J gave up 0 bases, with 16 bases separating them. Germline-derived CDR1 and CDR2 are SGDLS and YYNGEE. This CDR3 has 17 amino acids. The CDR3 DNA reads TGTGCCAGCAGCGTAAATCAAGGGGGTTCTATGAACACTGAAGCTTTCTTT. It specifies CASSVNQGGSMNTEAFF.

V gene TRBV4-2 combines with J gene TRBJ2-5, with 8 bases aligning to TRBD2. Unmatched junction bases numbered 9, after V lost 0 bases and J lost 9 bases. Germline-derived CDR1 and CDR2 are LGHNA and YNFKEQ. The CDR3 loop spans 15 amino acids. CDR3: CASSQEAGDRRPQYF. The CDR3 DNA reads TGTGCCAGCAGCCAAGAAGCGGGGGACCGGAGGCCCCAGTACTTC.

The chain links TRBV3-1 (or the pseudogene TRBV3-2) to TRBJ1-2; TRBD1 is a possible D gene (5 bases). The germline V gene has CDR1 LGHDT and CDR2 YNNKEL (reference sequence). Trimming removed 6 bases at V and 7 bases at J, with 18 bases between. This CDR3 comprises 14 residues. The CDR3 spells CASSQTSGRGGYTF. DNA for the CDR3: TGTGCCAGCAGTCAGACCTCAGGGAGGGGTGGCTACACCTTC.

The chain uses TRBV12-5 and TRBJ2-1; tentatively, D is TRBD2 (5 bases). Trimming left V 5 bases short and J 7 bases short, with 9 bases between. The germline V gene has CDR1 LGHNT and CDR2 FRNRAP. This CDR3 is built from 12 residues. CDR3 amino acids: CASGHSVNEQFF. In nucleotides, the CDR3 is TGTGCTAGTGGTCATAGCGTGAATGAGCAGTTCTTC.

The V gene is TRBV6-1, the J gene TRBJ2-3, with D possibly being TRBD2 (7 bases). The germline V gene has CDR1 MNHNS and CDR2 SASEGT. The CDR3 totals 14 residues. Trimming left V 2 bases short and J 6 bases short, with 12 bases between. CDR3 nucleotide sequence: TGTGCCAGCAGTGAAAGGGGGGGAACTGATACGCAGTATTTT. Amino acids: CASSERGGTDTQYF.

The V and J genes are TRBV5-1 and TRBJ1-4, with a possible D match to TRBD1 (5 bases). The CDR3 length is 15 residues. Germline CDR1 SGHRS, CDR2 YFSETQ. The V and J ends lost 4 bases and 4 bases respectively, with 14 bases between them. DNA of the CDR3: TGCGCCAGCAGCATCCGGGGGGGTGATAATGAAAAACTGTTTTTT. Encoded protein: CASSIRGGDNEKLFF.

The V gene is TRBV10-1, the J gene TRBJ2-1, with D hard to call. Trimming took 3 bases from V and 0 from J, leaving 9 bases between them. This CDR3 spans 15 amino acids. Germline V gene sequence: CDR1 WNHNN, CDR2 SYGVQD (reference sequence). The CDR3 sequence: CASSDPGASYNEQFF. The CDR3 nucleotides are TGCGCCAGCAGTGATCCGGGTGCCTCCTACAATGAGCAGTTCTTC.

The chain is built from TRBV10-3 and TRBJ1-2, with 8 bases identical to TRBD1. Germline V CDR1 and CDR2: ENHRY, SYGVKD. The trim removed 11 bases at V and 8 bases at J, leaving 7 bases unmatched. This CDR3 comprises 11 residues. CDR3 nucleotides: TGTGCCGCCACAGGGGGAAGAGGCTACACCTTC. Amino acids: CAATGGRGYTF.

The sample holds a few counts of this clone. This sequence joins TRBV5-1 and TRBJ1-6; 7 bases are a match to TRBD1. The V gene end was trimmed by 2 bases and the J gene end by 6 bases; junction bases not matched to a gene: 5. Germline CDR1 reads SGHRS; CDR2 reads YFSETQ. The CDR3 is made up of 15 amino acids. The CDR3 spells CASSFAGGSNSPLHF. The CDR3 nucleotides read TGCGCCAGCAGCTTCGCAGGGGGAAGTAATTCACCCCTCCACTTT.

The chain uses TRBV19 and TRBJ2-1; 13 nucleotides align to TRBD2. Germline CDR1 is LNHDA and CDR2 is SQIVND (reference sequence). The CDR3 has 15 residues. The V segment lost 2 bases and the J segment 6 bases; nucleotides outside the gene matches: 1. CDR3 in DNA: TGTGCCAGTAGTATAAGACTAGCGGGGGGCAATGAGCAGTTCTTC. This translates into CASSIRLAGGNEQFF.

In its sample, this clone was seen once. This chain joins TRBV7-9 and TRBJ2-3; D gene uncertain. The germline V gene has CDR1 SEHNR and CDR2 FQNEAQ (reference sequence). The germline V and J ends were trimmed by 1 base and 2 bases, with 16 bases remaining between them. The CDR3 has 17 residues. CDR3 DNA: TGTGCCAGCAGCTTAGTATTAATGGGCCAGCTCACAGATACGCAGTATTTT. This sequence encodes CASSLVLMGQLTDTQYF. Complete variable domain (other parts from reference TRBV7-9 and TRBJ2-3): DTGVSQNPRHKITKRGQNVTFRCDPISEHNRLYWYRQTLGQGPEFLTYFQNEAQLEKSRLLSDRFSAERPKGSFSTLEIQRTEQGDSAMYLCASSLVLMGQLTDTQYFGPGTRLTVL.

CDR3 sequence reads: CASSFHRDRGNSPLHF. The CDR3, as DNA: TGTGCCAGCAGTTTCCACCGGGACAGGGGAAATTCACCCCTCCACTTT. The genes are TRBV27 and TRBJ1-6; TRBD1 matches at 10 bases. Germline CDR1 MNHEY, CDR2 SMNVEV (reference sequence). Trimming cost V 3 bases and J 7 bases; bases outside gene matches: 6. The CDR3 runs to 16 residues.

V is TRBV2 and J is TRBJ1-2; D gene uncertain. This CDR3 contains 13 residues. Germline V lookup: CDR1 SNHLY, CDR2 FYNNEI. The V end was cut by 7 bases, the J end by 0 bases, with 9 bases between. CDR3 amino acids: CASKGGANYGYTF. Here the CDR3 DNA reads TGTGCCAGCAAGGGAGGAGCTAACTATGGCTACACCTTC.

The CDR3 nucleotides are TGCGCCAGCAGCCAAGTTAGACTAGCGGGGGGGACAGATACGCAGTATTTT. Translating it yields CASSQVRLAGGTDTQYF. The V call is TRBV4-1, the J call TRBJ2-3; 14 bases are a match to TRBD2. Germline V lookup: CDR1 MGHRA, CDR2 YSYEKL. This CDR3 spans 17 amino acids. After removal of 1 base from V and 3 bases from J, the junction contained 3 bases not matched to a gene.

This clone was detected once. The chain has TRBV15 and TRBJ1-2, with TRBD1 identical over 9 bases. The CDR3 is 15 residues long. V was pared by 3 bases and J by 6 bases, with 8 bases of the junction left unmatched. From germline, CDR1 is LNHNV and CDR2 YYDKDF (reference sequence). CDR3 residues: CATSSEQGAPDGYTF. The CDR3 DNA sequence: TGTGCCACCAGCAGCGAACAGGGGGCTCCGGATGGCTACACCTTC.

The DNA for the CDR3 is TGTGCCAGCAGCTGGACAGGGGGCACCGGGGAGCTGTTTTTT. This translates into CASSWTGGTGELFF. This sequence joins TRBV11-2 and TRBJ2-2, with 10 positions matching TRBD1. Per germline, CDR1 SGHAT and CDR2 FQNNGV. After removal of 4 bases from V and 4 bases from J, the junction contained 0 bases not matched to a gene. This CDR3 has 14 residues.

This clone has just a few counts. CDR3 nucleotide sequence: TGTGCCAGCTCACCATTTGGGGGGGAAGAGACCCAGTACTTC. Its translation: CASSPFGGEETQYF. The rearrangement links TRBV18 to TRBJ2-5; TRBD2 matches 7 bases. The J segment lost 3 bases and the V segment lost 2 bases, leaving 3 bases of the junction unmatched. Germline CDR1 and CDR2: KGHSH and LQKENI. This CDR3 is 14 amino acids long.

This chain joins TRBV2 and TRBJ1-5; 8 bases line up with TRBD1. Per the germline V gene, CDR1 is SNHLY and CDR2 is FYNNEI. This CDR3 has 13 residues. The V segment lost 7 bases and the J segment 7 bases; nucleotides outside the gene matches: 6. The CDR3 reads CASNPTGDQPQHF. CDR3 in DNA: TGTGCCAGCAACCCGACAGGGGACCAGCCCCAGCATTTT.

The rearrangement links TRBV5-6 to TRBJ2-2; D may be TRBD2 (5 bases). Germline-derived CDR1 and CDR2 are SGHDT and YYEEEE. Trimming left V 4 bases short and J 7 bases short, with 17 bases between. The CDR3 has 15 amino acids. The CDR3 spells CASSRVAGGGGELFF. CDR3 bases: TGTGCCAGCAGCCGTGTGGCGGGCGGCGGCGGGGAGCTGTTTTTT.